Listed here are 18 T cell receptor beta chains from one sample, sequenced in a study of cytomegalovirus exposure and HLA in healthy donors (TCRdb year 2017). To prepare the library, the immunoSEQ multiplex PCR assay was applied. A mixture of 60 forward primers for TCR Vbeta segments and 13 reverse primers for TCR Jbeta segments was used in the multiplex PCR. TCRdb obtained this table from immuneACCESS and retained in-frame rearrangements with V and J assigned. These tables miss some clones; where compared with another copy, unresolved V genes account for less than half of the shortfall, and the remainder is unexplained. This sample has 50,000 to 70,000 clones in its table, and approximately 80% of those were observed once. The ten largest account for under 7% of the sample. The material sequenced was PBMCs. All receptors come from a male donor in good health and CMV-seronegative.

The rearrangement links TRBV6-6 to TRBJ2-1; D possibly corresponds to TRBD2 (7 bases). Per the germline V gene, CDR1 is MNHNY and CDR2 is SVGAGI (reference sequence). This CDR3 has 15 residues. V lost 5 bases, J lost 7 bases, and 18 bases lay in between. DNA for the CDR3: TGTGCCAGCAGTCCCCTGGGGGGGCCTTGGAATGAGCAGTTCTTC. The encoded protein is CASSPLGGPWNEQFF.

The rearrangement links TRBV7-8 to TRBJ1-3; a possible D gene is TRBD1 (5 bases). Trimming pared 5 bases from V and 0 bases from J, leaving 11 bases between. The CDR3 is made up of 15 amino acids. Germline loops: CDR1 SGHVS, CDR2 FQNEAQ. The CDR3 DNA reads as TGTGCCAGCAGCCCCCGGGGGAACTCTGGAAACACCATATATTTT. Translating gives CASSPRGNSGNTIYF.

The V call is TRBV19, the J call TRBJ1-2, with D perhaps matching TRBD1 (5 bases). The CDR3 loop spans 13 amino acids. Germline V gene data show CDR1 as LNHDA and CDR2 as SQIVND (reference sequence). V was shortened by 3 bases and J by 2 bases, with 7 bases between the two germline ends. CDR3 residues: CASSMGGNYGYTF. CDR3 bases: TGTGCCAGTAGTATGGGGGGAAACTATGGCTACACCTTC.

The chain carries TRBV4-2 and TRBJ2-1, with D possibly TRBD1 on 5 matching bases. Per germline, CDR1 LGHNA and CDR2 YNFKEQ. The V gene lost 0 bases and the J gene lost 9 bases, with 18 bases spanning the gap. The CDR3 spans 16 residues. CDR3 nucleotide sequence: TGTGCCAGCAGCCAAGAGATCAGGGTAGGGCGGAGTGAGCAGTTCTTC. It encodes CASSQEIRVGRSEQFF.

The chain combines TRBV7-9 with TRBJ1-2; D is possibly TRBD1 (6 bases). Germline V gene lookup returns CDR1 SEHNR and CDR2 FQNEAQ (reference sequence). This CDR3 spans 13 amino acids. Between the trimmed V and J ends, which lost 7 bases and 4 bases, there was a span of 13 bases. CDR3 in amino acids: CASIQTGLYGYTF. The CDR3 nucleotides are TGTGCCAGCATCCAGACAGGACTCTATGGCTACACCTTC.

V gene TRBV7-3 combines with J gene TRBJ2-1, with 8 bases aligning to TRBD1. V lost 3 bases to trimming and J lost 5 bases; unmatched junction nucleotides: 6. CDR1 SGHTA and CDR2 FQGTGA come from the germline V gene. The length of the CDR3 is 15 residues. The CDR3 DNA reads as TGTGCCAGCAGCTTTGACAGGGGAGGCCACAATGAGCAGTTCTTC. Translating gives CASSFDRGGHNEQFF.

The V gene is TRBV27, the J gene TRBJ2-3; the D gene is possibly TRBD1 (6 bases). With 5 bases removed from V and 4 bases from J, the gap between germline ends came to 25 bases. The length of the CDR3 is 18 residues. Germline CDR1 reads MNHEY; CDR2 reads SMNVEV (reference sequence). CDR3 DNA sequence: TGTGCCAGCAGTCCGTCACTAACAGGGCTGGTTCTCGCAGATACGCAGTATTTT. It yields the protein CASSPSLTGLVLADTQYF.

The DNA for the CDR3 is TGTGCCAGCCGGGACAGGGGCCCTGAAGCTTTCTTT. Protein sequence: CASRDRGPEAFF. V is TRBV19 and J is TRBJ1-1, with TRBD1 identical over 10 bases. V trimming: 9 bases; J trimming: 6 bases; junction bases outside the gene matches: 4. CDR3 length: 12 amino acids. The germline V gene encodes CDR1 LNHDA and CDR2 SQIVND (reference sequence).

The chain couples TRBV7-9 to TRBJ2-7; D remains ambiguous. CDR1 is SEHNR, CDR2 FQNEAQ, per germline (reference sequence). With 4 bases removed from V and 3 bases from J, the gap between germline ends came to 4 bases. This CDR3 contains 11 residues. CDR3 protein: CASSYYYEQYF. The CDR3 nucleotides are TGTGCCAGCAGCTACTACTACGAGCAGTACTTC.

This clone has a handful of counts. The chain links TRBV2 to TRBJ1-2, with D unresolved. The germline V gene has CDR1 SNHLY and CDR2 FYNNEI. With 5 bases removed from V and 7 bases from J, the gap between germline ends came to 8 bases. The CDR3 length is 11 residues. The CDR3 DNA is TGTGCCAGCAGTATGGAGGGTGGCTACACCTTC. It encodes CASSMEGGYTF.

CDR3 DNA sequence: TGTGCCAGCAGCTCAGGGATCCTCACTGAAGCTTTCTTT. Its protein is CASSSGILTEAFF. V gene TRBV11-3 combines with J gene TRBJ1-1; D is perhaps TRBD1 (5 bases). CDR1 is SGHNT, CDR2 YENEEA, per germline. Trimming cost V 4 bases and J 4 bases, with 10 bases left between them. The CDR3 spans 13 residues.

The chain employs TRBV4-3 and TRBJ2-2; TRBD1 aligns across 8 bases. The CDR3 contains 17 residues. Germline V lookup: CDR1 LGHNA, CDR2 YSLEER. Unmatched junction bases numbered 9, after V lost 0 bases and J lost 6 bases. The CDR3 loop reads CASSQDPTGATAGELFF. The CDR3 DNA reads as TGCGCCAGCAGCCAAGACCCGACAGGGGCGACGGCCGGGGAGCTGTTTTTT.

The rearrangement links TRBV30 to TRBJ2-3, with 7 bases identical to TRBD1. Trimming took 5 bases from V and 1 from J; bases not matched to a gene: 3. Germline V gives CDR1 GTSNPN, CDR2 SVGIG (reference sequence). The CDR3 sequence is 13 residues long. CDR3 region: CAWRTGRTDTQYF. The DNA for the CDR3 is TGTGCCTGGCGGACAGGACGCACAGATACGCAGTATTTT.

This chain uses TRBV2 with TRBJ1-2, with 7 bases aligning to TRBD1. J gave up 4 bases and V 7 bases, and 9 bases lay outside the gene matches. The V gene's germline CDR1 is SNHLY and CDR2 FYNNEI. This CDR3 has 14 amino acids. The chain's CDR3 is CASTEGGQLYGYTF. In DNA form, the CDR3 reads TGTGCCAGCACCGAAGGGGGACAGCTCTATGGCTACACCTTC. The complete variable domain, with remaining parts taken from reference TRBV2 and TRBJ1-2, reads EPEVTQTPSHQVTQMGQEVILRCVPISNHLYFYWYRQILGQKVEFLVSFYNNEISEKSEIFDDQFSVERPDGSNFTLKIRSTKLEDSAMYFCASTEGGQLYGYTFGSGTRLTVV.

This sequence joins TRBV5-1 and TRBJ2-7; D is undetermined. Per the germline V gene, CDR1 is SGHRS and CDR2 is YFSETQ. V lost 3 bases and J lost 4, with 14 bases in between. CDR3 length: 14 amino acids. The CDR3 sequence: CASSSLLKSYEQYF. The CDR3 DNA follows: TGCGCCAGCAGCTCACTCCTAAAGAGTTACGAGCAGTACTTC.

The table lists this clone with a few counts. The chain links TRBV29-1 to TRBJ2-2, with D possibly being TRBD2 (6 bases). Per the germline V gene, CDR1 is SQVTM and CDR2 is ANQGSEA. With 7 bases removed from V and 4 bases from J, the gap between germline ends came to 13 bases. The CDR3 loop spans 13 amino acids. For the CDR3, the DNA is TGCAGCGGGATAGCGGAGTTCACCGGGGAGCTGTTTTTT. Residues: CSGIAEFTGELFF.

This chain joins TRBV9 and TRBJ1-1; D gene uncertain. This CDR3 has 15 amino acids. The germline CDR1 and CDR2 sequences are SGDLS and YYNGEE. The ends were cut back, 4 bases at V and 0 bases at J, with 13 bases in the middle. The CDR3 reads CASSPLDGMNTEAFF. In nucleotides, the CDR3 is TGTGCCAGCAGCCCTTTAGACGGGATGAACACTGAAGCTTTCTTT.

The CDR3 region is CASSAAGAKDTQYF. The CDR3 DNA is TGTGCCAGCAGTGCGGCGGGGGCAAAGGATACGCAGTATTTT. The genes are TRBV25-1 and TRBJ2-3; D possibly corresponds to TRBD2 (7 bases). This CDR3 is built from 14 residues. V lost 4 bases to trimming and J lost 6 bases, with 14 bases between them. Germline V gives CDR1 MGHDK, CDR2 SYGVNS.